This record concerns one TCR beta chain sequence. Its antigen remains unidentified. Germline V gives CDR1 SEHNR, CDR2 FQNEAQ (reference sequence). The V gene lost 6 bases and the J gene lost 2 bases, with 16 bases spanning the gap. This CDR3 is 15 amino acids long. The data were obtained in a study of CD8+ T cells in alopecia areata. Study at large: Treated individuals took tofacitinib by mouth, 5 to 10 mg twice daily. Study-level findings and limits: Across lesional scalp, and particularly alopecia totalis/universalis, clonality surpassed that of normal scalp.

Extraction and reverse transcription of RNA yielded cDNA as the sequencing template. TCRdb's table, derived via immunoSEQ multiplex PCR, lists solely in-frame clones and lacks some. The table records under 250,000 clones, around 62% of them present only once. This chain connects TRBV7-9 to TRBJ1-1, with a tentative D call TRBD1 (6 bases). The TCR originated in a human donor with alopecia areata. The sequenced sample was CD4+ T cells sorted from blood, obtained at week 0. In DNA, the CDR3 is TGTGCCAGCAGTTCAGAACAGGGTGTTAACACTGAAGCTTTCTTT. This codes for CASSSEQGVNTEAFF. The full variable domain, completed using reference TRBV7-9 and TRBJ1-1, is DTGVSQNPRHKITKRGQNVTFRCDPISEHNRLYWYRQTLGQGPEFLTYFQNEAQLEKSRLLSDRFSAERPKGSFSTLEIQRTEQGDSAMYLCASSSEQGVNTEAFFGQGTRLTVV.